Listed below are T cell receptor beta chains from one sample, sequenced in a study of blood T cell repertoires in COVID-19. Measured with immunoSEQ multiplex PCR; TCRdb has only the in-frame clones, and not every one. The profile covers approximately 100,000 clones, with roughly 84% appearing a single time and 12% taken by the ten largest. Source material: peripheral blood. The source of these receptors is a human donor in a cohort sampled during active COVID-19. The CDR3 runs from the conserved cysteine through the conserved F or W.

TRBJ2-7	TRBV5-1	CASSLEGTGGRDYEQYF
TRBJ2-1	TRBV19	CASSITSGGAAYNEQFF
TRBJ1-2	TRBV30	CAWSGGANYGYTF
TRBJ1-1	TRBV7-2	CASLQDRMNTEAFF
TRBJ1-1	TRBV10-3	CASKAAGGRHTEAFF
TRBJ2-5	TRBV19	CASSMAGGETQYF
TRBJ1-6	TRBV4-1	CASSQAFPGRKSPLHF
TRBJ1-2	TRBV30	CAWKGTGGGYTF
TRBJ2-2	TRBV18	CASSSGTRGTGELFF
TRBJ1-2	TRBV6-6	CASGGGRNPGYTF
TRBJ1-4	TRBV19	CASGQGRKEKLFF
TRBJ1-5	TRBV7-2	CASSLGSAGNQPQHF
TRBJ2-1	TRBV10-3	CAISGDVSGPDNEQFF
TRBJ2-3	TRBV6-5	CASSKSSGAGNTQYF
TRBJ2-1	TRBV6-6	CASSSAGGLGEQFF
TRBJ2-7	TRBV9	CASSVGPGSYEQYF
TRBJ1-1	TRBV5-1	CASSFISGLSNTEAFF
TRBJ2-1	TRBV6-5	CASRPRGDSYNEQFF
TRBJ2-7	TRBV4-2	CASSQAGQSYEQYF
TRBJ2-7	TRBV11-2	CASSGGYEQYF
TRBJ2-7	TRBV5-1	CASSLAVKLAGDEQYF
TRBJ2-1	TRBV5-8	CASSSGASGRFDEQFF
TRBJ1-1	TRBV29-1	CSVKDRVGTEAFF
TRBJ2-2	TRBV7-9	CASSLNRATGELFF
TRBJ2-3	TRBV12-1	CASSPPGVGTDTQYF
TRBJ2-7	TRBV12-3/TRBV12-4	CASSLGAPGEQYF
TRBJ1-1	TRBV5-5	CASRERLQGSTEAFF
TRBJ2-2	TRBV7-7	CASSLERVTGELFF
TRBJ2-7	TRBV12-3/TRBV12-4	CASSPDRGDEQYF
TRBJ2-5	TRBV19	CASSITGGGETQYF
TRBJ1-2	TRBV6-5	CASSLDRVDYGYTF
TRBJ1-6	TRBV28	CASSFGLLGNSPLHF
TRBJ1-2	TRBV15	CATSRENWNREANYGYTF
TRBJ2-7	TRBV19	CASSIGTGPPYEQYF
TRBJ2-3	TRBV28	CASSSPPSDTDTQYF
TRBJ2-5	TRBV12-5	CASGLVPGGRQTQYF
TRBJ2-3	TRBV5-1	CASRLAGEDTQYF
TRBJ1-2	TRBV18	CASSPDRVNGYTF
TRBJ2-5	TRBV27	CASTQGAGGTQYF
TRBJ1-1	TRBV27	CASSRTGSGTEAFF
TRBJ1-2	TRBV7-8	CASSFQGVRDRNGYTF
TRBJ1-2	TRBV29-1	CSSSRQKTNYGYTF
TRBJ1-3	TRBV6-5	CASSLLQGARGNTIYF
TRBJ2-2	TRBV11-1	CASSFAGDTGELFF
TRBJ2-7	TRBV7-2	CASSFKTSDAHEQYF
TRBJ2-3	TRBV10-3	CAINRFGQGGTDTQYF
TRBJ1-5	TRBV12-3/TRBV12-4	CASREGQLVQHF
TRBJ2-7	TRBV29-1	CSVAGGPRSNEQYF